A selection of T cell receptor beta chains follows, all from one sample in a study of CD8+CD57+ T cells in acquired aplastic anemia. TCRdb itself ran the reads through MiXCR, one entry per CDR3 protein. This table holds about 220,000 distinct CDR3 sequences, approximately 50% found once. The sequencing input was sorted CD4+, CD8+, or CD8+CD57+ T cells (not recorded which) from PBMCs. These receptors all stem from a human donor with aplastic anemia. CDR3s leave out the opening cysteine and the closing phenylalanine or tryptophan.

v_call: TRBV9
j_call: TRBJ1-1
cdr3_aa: ASSVNRDTEAF

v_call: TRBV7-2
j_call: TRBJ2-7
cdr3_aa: ASSYRDSYEQY

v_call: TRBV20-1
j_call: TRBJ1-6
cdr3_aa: SASSPAGDNSPLH

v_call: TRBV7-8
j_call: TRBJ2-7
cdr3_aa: ASSSGYLGYEQY

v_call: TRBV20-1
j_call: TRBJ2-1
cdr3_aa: SAPEADRSYNEQF

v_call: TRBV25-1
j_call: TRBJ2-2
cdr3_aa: ASKPPVANTGELF

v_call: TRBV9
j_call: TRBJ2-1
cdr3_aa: ASSVAGLAGGPDEQF

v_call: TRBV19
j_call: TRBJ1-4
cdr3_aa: ASRLEGQINEKLF

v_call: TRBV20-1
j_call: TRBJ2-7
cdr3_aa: SLPGTEPPEQY

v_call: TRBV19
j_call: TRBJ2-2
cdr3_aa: ASMSGGELF

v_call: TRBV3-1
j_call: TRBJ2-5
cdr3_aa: ASSQGTSSGGVETQY

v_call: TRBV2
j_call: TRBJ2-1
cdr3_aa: ASRILGGNEQF

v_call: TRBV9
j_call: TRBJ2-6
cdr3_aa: ASSETTGANVLT

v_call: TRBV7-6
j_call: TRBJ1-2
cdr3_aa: ASSLGAQDYGYT

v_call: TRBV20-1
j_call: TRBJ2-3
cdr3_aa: SASPSGDTQY

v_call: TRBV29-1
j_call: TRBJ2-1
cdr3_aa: SIPRRNNEQF

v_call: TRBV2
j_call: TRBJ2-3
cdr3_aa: ASSDGGGRGGAGDTQY

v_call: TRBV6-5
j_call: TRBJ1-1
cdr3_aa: ASSYDPTGEFLNTEAF

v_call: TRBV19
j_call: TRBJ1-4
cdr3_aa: ASSTGLAEGELF

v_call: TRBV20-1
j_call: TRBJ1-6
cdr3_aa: SAPVRQGLPLH

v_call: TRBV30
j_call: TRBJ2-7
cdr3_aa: ALGGDRRRVGDEQY

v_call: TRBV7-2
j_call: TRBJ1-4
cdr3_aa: ASSFGTDEKLF

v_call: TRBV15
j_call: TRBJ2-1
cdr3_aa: ATSRDSGGHYNEQF

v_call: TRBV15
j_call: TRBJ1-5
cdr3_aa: ATSREDRGNQPQH

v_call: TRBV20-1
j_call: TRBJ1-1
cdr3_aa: SARDRAEATEAF

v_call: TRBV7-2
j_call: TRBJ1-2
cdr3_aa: ASSPEGVGYT

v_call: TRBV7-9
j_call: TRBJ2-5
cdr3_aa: ASSPPDRY

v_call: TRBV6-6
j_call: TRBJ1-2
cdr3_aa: ASSYSGYT

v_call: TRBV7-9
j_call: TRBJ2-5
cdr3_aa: ASSLALGVQETQY

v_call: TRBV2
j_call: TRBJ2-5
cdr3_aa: ASSEGSAETQY

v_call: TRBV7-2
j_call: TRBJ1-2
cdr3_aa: ASSPERSWGPLDYGYT

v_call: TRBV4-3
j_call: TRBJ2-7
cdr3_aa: ASSLGTVTYEQY

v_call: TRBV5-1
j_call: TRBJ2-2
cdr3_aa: ASSLEAGFTGELF

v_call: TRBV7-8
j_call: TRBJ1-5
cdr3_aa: ASSLARDRPQH

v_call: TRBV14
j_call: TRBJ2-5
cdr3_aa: ASSQAFGRKMYQETQY

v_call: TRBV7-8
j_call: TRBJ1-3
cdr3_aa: ASSSPSGGGSAGNTIY

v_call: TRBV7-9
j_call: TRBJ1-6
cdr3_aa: ASSLDRPETGAFSSPLH

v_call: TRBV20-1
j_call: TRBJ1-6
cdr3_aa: SAREGEVTLH

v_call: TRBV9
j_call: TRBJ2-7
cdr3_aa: ASSVYPGQAAEQY

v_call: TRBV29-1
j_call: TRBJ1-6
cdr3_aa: SARDGYNSPLH

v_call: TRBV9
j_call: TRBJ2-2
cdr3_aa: ASSVVVNTGELF

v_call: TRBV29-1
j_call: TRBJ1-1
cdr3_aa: SARTAGGTEAF

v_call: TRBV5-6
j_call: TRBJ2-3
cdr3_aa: ASSLGQATDTQY

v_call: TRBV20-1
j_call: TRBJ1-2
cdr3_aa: SARDEGAGGYT

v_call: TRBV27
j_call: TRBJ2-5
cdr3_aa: ASSFRPGGTQY

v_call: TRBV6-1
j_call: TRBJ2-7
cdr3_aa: ASRGQGYGEQY

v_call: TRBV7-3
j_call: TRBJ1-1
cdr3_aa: ASSLTGQDRMNTEAF

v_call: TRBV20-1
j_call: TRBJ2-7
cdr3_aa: SAIGLAGGYYEQY

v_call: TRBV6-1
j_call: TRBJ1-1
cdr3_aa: ASSEWAGAEAF

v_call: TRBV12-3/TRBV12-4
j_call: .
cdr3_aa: ASSLGYQETQY

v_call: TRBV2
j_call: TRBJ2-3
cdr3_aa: ASSKYRITDTQY

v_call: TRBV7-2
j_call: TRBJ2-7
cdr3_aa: ASSLAEDSPYEQY

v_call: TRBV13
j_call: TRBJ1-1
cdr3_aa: ASSPRPGLADTEAF

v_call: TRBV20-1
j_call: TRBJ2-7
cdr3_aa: SARDPSQSGRNHEQY

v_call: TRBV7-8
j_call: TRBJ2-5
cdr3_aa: ASSPPGLAGQETQY

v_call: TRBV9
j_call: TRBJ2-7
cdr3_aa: ASSVAGVATYEQY

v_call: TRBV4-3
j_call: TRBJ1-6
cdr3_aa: ASSLSSVNSPLH